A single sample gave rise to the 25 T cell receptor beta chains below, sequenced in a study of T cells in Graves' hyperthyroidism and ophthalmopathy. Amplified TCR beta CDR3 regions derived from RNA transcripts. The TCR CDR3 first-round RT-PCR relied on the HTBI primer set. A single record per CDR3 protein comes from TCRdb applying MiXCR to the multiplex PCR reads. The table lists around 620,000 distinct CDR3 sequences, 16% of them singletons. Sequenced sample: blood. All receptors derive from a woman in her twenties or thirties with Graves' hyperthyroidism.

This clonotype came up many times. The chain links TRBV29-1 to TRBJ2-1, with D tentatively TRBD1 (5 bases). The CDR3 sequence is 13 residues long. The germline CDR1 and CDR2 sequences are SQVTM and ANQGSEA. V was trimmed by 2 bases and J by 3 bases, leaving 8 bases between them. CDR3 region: CSVEQGVYNEQFF. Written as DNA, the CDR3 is TGCAGCGTTGAACAGGGCGTCTACAATGAGCAGTTCTTC.

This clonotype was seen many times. The CDR3 region is CASKASGTGELFF. The CDR3 DNA reads TGCGCCAGCAAGGCTAGCGGGACCGGGGAGCTGTTTTTT. The V gene is TRBV5-1, the J gene TRBJ2-2; TRBD2 aligns across 8 bases. J was trimmed by 5 bases and V by 6 bases; bases with no gene match: 3. The CDR3 spans 13 residues. Germline values: CDR1 SGHRS, CDR2 YFSETQ.

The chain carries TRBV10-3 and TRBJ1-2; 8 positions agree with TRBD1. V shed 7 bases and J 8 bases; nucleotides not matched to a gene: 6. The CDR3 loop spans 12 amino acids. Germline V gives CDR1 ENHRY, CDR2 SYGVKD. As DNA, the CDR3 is TGTGCCATCACCCCGGACAGGGTGGGCTACACCTTC. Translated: CAITPDRVGYTF.

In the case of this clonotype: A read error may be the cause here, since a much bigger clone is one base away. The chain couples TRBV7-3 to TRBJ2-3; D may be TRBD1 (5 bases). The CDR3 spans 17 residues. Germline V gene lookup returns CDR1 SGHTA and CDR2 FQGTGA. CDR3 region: CACSLRPRSAGTDTQYF. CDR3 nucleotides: TGTGCCTGCAGCTTGAGGCCACGCAGTGCAGGGACAGATACGCAGTATTTT.

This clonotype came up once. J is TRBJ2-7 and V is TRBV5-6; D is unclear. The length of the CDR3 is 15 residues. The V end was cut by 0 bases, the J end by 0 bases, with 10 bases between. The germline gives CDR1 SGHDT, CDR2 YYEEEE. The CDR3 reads CASSLESASSYEQYF. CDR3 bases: TGTGCCAGCAGCTTGGAAAGCGCGAGCTCCTACGAGCAGTACTTC.

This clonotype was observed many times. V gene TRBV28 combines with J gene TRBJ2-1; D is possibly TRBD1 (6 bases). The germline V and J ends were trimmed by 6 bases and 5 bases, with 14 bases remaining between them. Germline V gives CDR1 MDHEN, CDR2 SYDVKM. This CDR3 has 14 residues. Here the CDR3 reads CASRREQGNNEQFF. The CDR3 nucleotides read TGTGCCAGCAGGAGAGAGCAGGGGAACAATGAGCAGTTCTTC.

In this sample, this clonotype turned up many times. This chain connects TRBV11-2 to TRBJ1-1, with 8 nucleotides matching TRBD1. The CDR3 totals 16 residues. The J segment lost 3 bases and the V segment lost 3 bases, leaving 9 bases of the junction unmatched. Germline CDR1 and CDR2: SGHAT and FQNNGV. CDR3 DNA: TGTGCCAGCAGCTTGGCCCAGGGGGCGTATCACACTGAAGCTTTCTTT. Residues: CASSLAQGAYHTEAFF.

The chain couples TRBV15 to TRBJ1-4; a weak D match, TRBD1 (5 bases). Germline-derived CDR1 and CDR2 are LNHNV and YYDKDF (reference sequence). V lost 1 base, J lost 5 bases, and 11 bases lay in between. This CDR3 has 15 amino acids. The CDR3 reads CATSRAIRQNEKLFF. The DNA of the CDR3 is TGTGCCACCAGCAGAGCGATTCGACAGAATGAAAAACTGTTTTTT. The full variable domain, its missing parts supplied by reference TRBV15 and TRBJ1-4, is DAMVIQNPRYQVTQFGKPVTLSCSQTLNHNVMYWYQQKSSQAPKLLFHYYDKDFNNEADTPDNFQSRRPNTSFCFLDIRSPGLGDTAMYLCATSRAIRQNEKLFFGSGTQLSVL.

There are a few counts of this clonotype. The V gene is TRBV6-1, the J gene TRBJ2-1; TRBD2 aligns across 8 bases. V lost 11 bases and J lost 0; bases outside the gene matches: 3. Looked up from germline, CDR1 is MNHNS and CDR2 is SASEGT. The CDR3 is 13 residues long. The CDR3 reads CAGAGASYNEQFF. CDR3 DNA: TGTGCCGGAGCGGGAGCCTCCTACAATGAGCAGTTCTTC.

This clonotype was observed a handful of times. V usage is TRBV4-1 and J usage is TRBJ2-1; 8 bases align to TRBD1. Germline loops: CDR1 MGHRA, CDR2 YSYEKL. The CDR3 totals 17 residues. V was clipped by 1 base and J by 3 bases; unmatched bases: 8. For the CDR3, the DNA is TGCGCCAGCAGCCAAGCCCGGGACAGGAGACTCTACAATGAGCAGTTCTTC. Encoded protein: CASSQARDRRLYNEQFF.

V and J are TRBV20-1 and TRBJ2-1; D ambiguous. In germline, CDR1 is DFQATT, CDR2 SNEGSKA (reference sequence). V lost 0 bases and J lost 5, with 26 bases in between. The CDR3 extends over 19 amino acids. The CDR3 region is CSARDLGGTNSKVNNEQFF. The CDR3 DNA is TGCAGTGCTAGAGATCTTGGCGGCACCAACAGCAAGGTGAACAATGAGCAGTTCTTC.

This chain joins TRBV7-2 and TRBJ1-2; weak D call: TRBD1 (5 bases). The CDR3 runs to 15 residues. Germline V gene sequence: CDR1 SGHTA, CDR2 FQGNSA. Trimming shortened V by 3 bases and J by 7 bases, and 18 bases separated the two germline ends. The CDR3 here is CASSFQGTTFPGYTF. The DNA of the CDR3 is TGTGCCAGCAGCTTTCAGGGAACCACCTTTCCTGGCTACACCTTC.

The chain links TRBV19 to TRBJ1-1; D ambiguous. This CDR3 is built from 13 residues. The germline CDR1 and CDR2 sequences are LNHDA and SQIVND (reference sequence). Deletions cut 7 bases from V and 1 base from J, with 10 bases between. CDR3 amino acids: CASMFGGNTEAFF. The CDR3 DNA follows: TGTGCCAGTATGTTCGGCGGGAACACTGAAGCTTTCTTT.

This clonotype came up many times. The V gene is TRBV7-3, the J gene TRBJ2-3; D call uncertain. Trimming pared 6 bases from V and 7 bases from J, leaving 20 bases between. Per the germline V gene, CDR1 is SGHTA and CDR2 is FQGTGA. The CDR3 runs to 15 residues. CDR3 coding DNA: TGTGCCAGCAGGTCCATCCAGCGCGAATTGAATACGCAGTATTTT. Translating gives CASRSIQRELNTQYF.

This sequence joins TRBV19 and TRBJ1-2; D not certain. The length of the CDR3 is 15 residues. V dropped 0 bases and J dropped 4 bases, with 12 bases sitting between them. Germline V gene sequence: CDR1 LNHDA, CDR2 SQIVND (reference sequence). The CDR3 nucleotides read TGTGCCAGTAGTATAGAAGGGCACGTCTTCTATGGCTACACCTTC. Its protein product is CASSIEGHVFYGYTF.

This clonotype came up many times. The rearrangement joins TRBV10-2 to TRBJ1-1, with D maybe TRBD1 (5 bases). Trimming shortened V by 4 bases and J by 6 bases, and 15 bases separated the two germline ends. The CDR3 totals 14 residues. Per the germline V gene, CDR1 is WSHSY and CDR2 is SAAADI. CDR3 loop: CASSATEWGAEAFF. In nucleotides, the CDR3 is TGCGCCAGCAGTGCCACGGAATGGGGGGCTGAAGCTTTCTTT.

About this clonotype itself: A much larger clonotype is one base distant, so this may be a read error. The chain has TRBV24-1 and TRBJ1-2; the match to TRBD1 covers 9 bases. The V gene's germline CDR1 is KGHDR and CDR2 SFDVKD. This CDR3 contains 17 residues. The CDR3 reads CATSEGGQGTSNYGDTF. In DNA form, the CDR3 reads TGTGCCACCAGTGAAGGAGGACAGGGGACCTCTAACTATGGCGACACCTTC.

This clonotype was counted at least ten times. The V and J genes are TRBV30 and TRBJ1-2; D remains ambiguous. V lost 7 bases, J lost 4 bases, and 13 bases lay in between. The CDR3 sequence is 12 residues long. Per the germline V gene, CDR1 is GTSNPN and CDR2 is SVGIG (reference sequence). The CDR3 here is CAYNARSYGYTF. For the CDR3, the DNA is TGTGCCTACAATGCCAGGTCCTATGGCTACACCTTC.

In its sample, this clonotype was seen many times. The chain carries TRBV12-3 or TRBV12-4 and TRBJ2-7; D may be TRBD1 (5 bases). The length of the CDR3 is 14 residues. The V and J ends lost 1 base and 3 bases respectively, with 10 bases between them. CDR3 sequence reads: CASSLGLGVYEQYF. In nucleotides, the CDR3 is TGTGCCAGCAGTTTAGGGTTAGGGGTCTACGAGCAGTACTTC.

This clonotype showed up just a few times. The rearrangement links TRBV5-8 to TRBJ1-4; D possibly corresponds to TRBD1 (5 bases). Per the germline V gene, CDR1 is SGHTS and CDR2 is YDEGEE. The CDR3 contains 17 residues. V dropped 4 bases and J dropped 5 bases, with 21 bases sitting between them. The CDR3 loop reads CASSIDGRPGVNEKLFF. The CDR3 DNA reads TGTGCCAGCAGCATAGATGGACGCCCGGGGGTCAATGAAAAACTGTTTTTT. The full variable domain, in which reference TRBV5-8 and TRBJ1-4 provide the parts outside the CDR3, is EAGVTQSPTHLIKTRGQQATLRCSPISGHTSVYWYQQALGLGLQFLLWYDEGEERNRGNFPPRFSGRQFPNYSSELNVNALELEDSALYLCASSIDGRPGVNEKLFFGSGTQLSVL.

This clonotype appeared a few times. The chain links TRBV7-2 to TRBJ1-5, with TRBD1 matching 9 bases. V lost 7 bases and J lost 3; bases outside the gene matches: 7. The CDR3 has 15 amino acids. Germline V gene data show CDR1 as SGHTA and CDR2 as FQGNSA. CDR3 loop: CASNFDRGANQPQHF. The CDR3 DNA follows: TGTGCCAGCAACTTTGACAGGGGGGCCAATCAGCCCCAGCATTTT.

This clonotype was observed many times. The CDR3 spells CASSFRQGAKNIQYF. CDR3 sequence (DNA): TGTGCCAGCAGCTTTCGCCAGGGTGCCAAAAACATTCAGTACTTC. The V call is TRBV7-2, the J call TRBJ2-4; perhaps TRBD1 as D (5 bases). Trimming left V 3 bases short and J 1 base short, with 10 bases between. Germline CDR1 reads SGHTA; CDR2 reads FQGNSA. The CDR3 has 15 amino acids.

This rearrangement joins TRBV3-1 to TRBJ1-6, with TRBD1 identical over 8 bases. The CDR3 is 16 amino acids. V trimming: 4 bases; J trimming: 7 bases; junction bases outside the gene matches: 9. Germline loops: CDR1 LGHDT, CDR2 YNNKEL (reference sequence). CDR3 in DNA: TGTGCCAGCAGCCCTTTCGGACAGGGAGGAAATTCACCCCTCCACTTT. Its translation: CASSPFGQGGNSPLHF.

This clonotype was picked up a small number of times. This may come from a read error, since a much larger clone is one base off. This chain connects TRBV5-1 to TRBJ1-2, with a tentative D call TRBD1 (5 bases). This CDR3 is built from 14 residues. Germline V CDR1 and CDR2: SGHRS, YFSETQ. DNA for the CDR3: TGCGCCAACAGCTTGGGGACGGGGAACTATGGCTACACCTTC. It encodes CANSLGTGNYGYTF.

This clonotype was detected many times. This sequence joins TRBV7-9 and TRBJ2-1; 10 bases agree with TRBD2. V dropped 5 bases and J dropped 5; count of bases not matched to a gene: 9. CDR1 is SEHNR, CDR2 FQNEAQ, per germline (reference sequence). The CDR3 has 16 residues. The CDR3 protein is CASSPEGLATDNEQFF. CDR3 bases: TGTGCCAGCAGCCCCGAGGGACTAGCGACTGACAATGAGCAGTTCTTC.